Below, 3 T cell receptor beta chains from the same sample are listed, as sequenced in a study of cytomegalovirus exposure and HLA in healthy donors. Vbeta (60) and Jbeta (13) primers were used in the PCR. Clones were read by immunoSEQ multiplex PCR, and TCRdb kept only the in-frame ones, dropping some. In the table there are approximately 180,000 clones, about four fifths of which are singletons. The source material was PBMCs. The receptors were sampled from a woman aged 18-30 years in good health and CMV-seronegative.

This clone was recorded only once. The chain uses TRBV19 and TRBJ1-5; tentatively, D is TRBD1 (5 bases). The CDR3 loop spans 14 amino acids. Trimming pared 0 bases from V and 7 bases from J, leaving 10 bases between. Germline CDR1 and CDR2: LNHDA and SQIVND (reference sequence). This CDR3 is CASSIDRAGQPQHF. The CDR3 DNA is TGTGCCAGTAGTATAGACAGGGCTGGCCAGCCCCAGCATTTT.

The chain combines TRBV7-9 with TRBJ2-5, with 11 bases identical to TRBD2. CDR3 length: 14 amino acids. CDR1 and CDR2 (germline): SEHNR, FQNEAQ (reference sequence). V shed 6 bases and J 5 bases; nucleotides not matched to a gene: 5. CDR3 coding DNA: TGTGCCAGCAGGCGGACTAGCGGGCAGGAGACCCAGTACTTC. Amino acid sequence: CASRRTSGQETQYF.

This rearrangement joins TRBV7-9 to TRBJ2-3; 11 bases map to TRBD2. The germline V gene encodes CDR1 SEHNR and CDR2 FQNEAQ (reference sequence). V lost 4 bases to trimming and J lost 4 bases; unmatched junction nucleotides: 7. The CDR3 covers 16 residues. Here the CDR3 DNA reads TGTGCCAGCAGCTCAGAACCGGGACTAGCGGCAGATACGCAGTATTTT. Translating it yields CASSSEPGLAADTQYF.